Below are 3 T cell receptor beta chains sequenced from a single sample in a study of T cells after yellow fever vaccination. TCRdb re-analysed the 5' RACE reads in MiXCR, keeping a single row per CDR3 protein. The table includes more than 350,000 distinct CDR3 sequences, 11% detected once. Sequenced material: PBMCs, taken on the day of the first yellow fever vaccination. Receptor source: a man aged 18 to 30 who received the YFV17D yellow fever vaccine.

This clonotype was seen a few times. This chain connects TRBV5-1 to TRBJ2-6, with D perhaps TRBD1 or TRBD2 (5 bases each). The germline V and J ends were trimmed by 4 bases and 0 bases, with 17 bases remaining between them. Per germline, CDR1 SGHRS and CDR2 YFSETQ. There are 18 residues in the CDR3. Written as DNA, the CDR3 is TGCGCCAGCAGCCACACCTTGTTGGGGACCTCTGGGGCCAACGTCCTGACTTTC. Encoded protein: CASSHTLLGTSGANVLTF.

The chain carries TRBV5-1 and TRBJ2-3, with 13 positions matching TRBD2. With V trimmed by 3 bases and J by 2 bases, 6 bases remained unmatched. The CDR3 is 17 residues long. Germline V gene sequence: CDR1 SGHRS, CDR2 YFSETQ. CDR3 in amino acids: CASSWGLAGTLTDTQYF. The CDR3 DNA sequence: TGCGCCAGCAGCTGGGGACTAGCGGGGACCCTCACAGATACGCAGTATTTT.

The chain combines TRBV6-2 or TRBV6-3 with TRBJ2-7; 9 bases map to TRBD2. This CDR3 has 16 residues. V lost 0 bases and J lost 4; bases outside the gene matches: 7. Per the germline V gene, CDR1 is MNHEY and CDR2 is SVGEGT. The CDR3 coding sequence is TGTGCCAGCAGTTACTCCCCCAGCGGGGGGAAATACGAGCAGTACGTC. Protein: CASSYSPSGGKYEQYV.